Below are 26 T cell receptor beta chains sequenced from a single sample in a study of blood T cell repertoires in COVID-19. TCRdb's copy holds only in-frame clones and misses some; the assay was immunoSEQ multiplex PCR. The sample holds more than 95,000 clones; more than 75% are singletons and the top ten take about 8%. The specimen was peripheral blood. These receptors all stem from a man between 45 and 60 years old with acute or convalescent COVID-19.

CDR3 in DNA: TGTGCCAGCAGCTTAGGCAGGACTAGCGTAATCGGGGAGCTGTTTTTT. It codes for CASSLGRTSVIGELFF. The V gene is TRBV11-2, the J gene TRBJ2-2, with 9 bases lining up with TRBD2. CDR3 length: 16 residues. V was pared by 1 base and J by 7 bases, with 7 bases of the junction left unmatched. Germline CDR1 is SGHAT and CDR2 is FQNNGV.

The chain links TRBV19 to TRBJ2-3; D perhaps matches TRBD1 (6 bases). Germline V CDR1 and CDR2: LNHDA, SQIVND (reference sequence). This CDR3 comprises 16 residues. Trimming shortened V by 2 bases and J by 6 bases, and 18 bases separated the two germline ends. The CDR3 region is CASSIFRDKLPDTQYF. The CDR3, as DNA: TGTGCCAGTAGTATATTCCGGGACAAGCTCCCCGATACGCAGTATTTT.

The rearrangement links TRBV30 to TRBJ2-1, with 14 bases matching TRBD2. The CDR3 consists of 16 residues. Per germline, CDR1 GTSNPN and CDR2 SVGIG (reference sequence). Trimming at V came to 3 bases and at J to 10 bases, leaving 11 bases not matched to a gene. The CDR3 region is CAWSGGGLAGVGEQFF. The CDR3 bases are TGTGCCTGGAGCGGCGGGGGACTAGCGGGAGTAGGAGAGCAGTTCTTC.

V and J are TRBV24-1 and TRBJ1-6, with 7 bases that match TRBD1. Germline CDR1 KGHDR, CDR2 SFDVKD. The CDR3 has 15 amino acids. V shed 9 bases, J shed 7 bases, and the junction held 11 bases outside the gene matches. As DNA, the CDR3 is TGTGCCACCGACCCGGAGGACAGGCTGAATTCACCCCTCCACTTT. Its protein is CATDPEDRLNSPLHF.

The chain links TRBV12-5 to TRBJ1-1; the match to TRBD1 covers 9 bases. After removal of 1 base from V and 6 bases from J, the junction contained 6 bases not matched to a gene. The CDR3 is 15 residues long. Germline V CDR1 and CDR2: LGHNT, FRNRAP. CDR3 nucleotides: TGTGCTAGTGGTTTGGCCGGGACAGGGAGGGCTGAAGCTTTCTTT. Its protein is CASGLAGTGRAEAFF. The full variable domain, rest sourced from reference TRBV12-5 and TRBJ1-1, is DARVTQTPRHKVTEMGQEVTMRCQPILGHNTVFWYRQTMMQGLELLAYFRNRAPLDDSGMPKDRFSAEMPDATLATLKIQPSEPRDSAVYFCASGLAGTGRAEAFFGQGTRLTVV.

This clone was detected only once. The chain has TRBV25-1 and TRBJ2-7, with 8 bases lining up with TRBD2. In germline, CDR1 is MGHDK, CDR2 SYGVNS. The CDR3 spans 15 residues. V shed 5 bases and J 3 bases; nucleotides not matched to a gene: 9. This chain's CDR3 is CASSLTSGAVYEQYF. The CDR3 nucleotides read TGTGCCAGCAGTTTAACTAGCGGTGCCGTCTACGAGCAGTACTTC.

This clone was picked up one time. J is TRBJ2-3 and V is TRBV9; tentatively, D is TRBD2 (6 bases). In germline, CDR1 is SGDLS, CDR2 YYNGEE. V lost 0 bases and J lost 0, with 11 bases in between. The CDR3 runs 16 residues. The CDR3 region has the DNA TGTGCCAGCAGCGTAGTTGGGACTTATAGCACAGATACGCAGTATTTT. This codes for CASSVVGTYSTDTQYF.

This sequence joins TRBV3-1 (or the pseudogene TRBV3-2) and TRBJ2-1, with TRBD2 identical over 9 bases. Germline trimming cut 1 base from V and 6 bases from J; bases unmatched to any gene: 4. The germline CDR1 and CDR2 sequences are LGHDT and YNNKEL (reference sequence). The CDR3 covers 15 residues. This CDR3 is CASSQVSGSSNEQFF. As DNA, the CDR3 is TGTGCCAGCAGCCAAGTTAGCGGGAGCTCCAATGAGCAGTTCTTC.

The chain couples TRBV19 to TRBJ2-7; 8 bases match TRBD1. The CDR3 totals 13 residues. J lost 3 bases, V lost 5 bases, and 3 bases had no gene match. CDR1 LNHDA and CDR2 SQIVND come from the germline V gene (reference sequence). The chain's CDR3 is CASSAGQGYEQYF. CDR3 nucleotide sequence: TGTGCCAGTAGTGCAGGACAGGGCTACGAGCAGTACTTC. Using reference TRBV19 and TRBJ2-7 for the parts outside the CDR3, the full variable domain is DGGITQSPKYLFRKEGQNVTLSCEQNLNHDAMYWYRQDPGQGLRLIYYSQIVNDFQKGDIAEGYSVSREKKESFPLTVTSAQKNPTAFYLCASSAGQGYEQYFGPGTRLTVT.

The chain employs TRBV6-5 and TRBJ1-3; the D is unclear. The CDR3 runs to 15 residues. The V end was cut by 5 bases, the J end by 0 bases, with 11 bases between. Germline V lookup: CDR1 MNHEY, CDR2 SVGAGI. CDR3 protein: CASSRGIRSGNTIYF. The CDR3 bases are TGTGCCAGCAGTCGAGGAATACGCTCTGGAAACACCATATATTTT.

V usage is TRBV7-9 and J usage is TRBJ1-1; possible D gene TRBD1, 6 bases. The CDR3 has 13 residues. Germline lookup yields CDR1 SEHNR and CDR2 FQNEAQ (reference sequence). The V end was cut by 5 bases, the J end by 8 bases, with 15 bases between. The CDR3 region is CASSTTRGGEAFF. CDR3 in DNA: TGTGCCAGCAGCACGACGCGAGGGGGAGAAGCTTTCTTT.

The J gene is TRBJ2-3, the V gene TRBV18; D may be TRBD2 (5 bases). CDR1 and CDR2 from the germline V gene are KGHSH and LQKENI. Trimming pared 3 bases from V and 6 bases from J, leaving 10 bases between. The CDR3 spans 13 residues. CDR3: CASSPPGIDTQYF. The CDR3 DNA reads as TGTGCCAGCTCACCTCCCGGGATTGATACGCAGTATTTT.

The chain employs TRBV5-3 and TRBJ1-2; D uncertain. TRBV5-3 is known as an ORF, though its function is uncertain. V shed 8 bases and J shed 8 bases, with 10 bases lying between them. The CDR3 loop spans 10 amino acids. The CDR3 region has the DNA TGTGCCAGGACGATCGGGGGCTACACCTTC. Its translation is CARTIGGYTF.

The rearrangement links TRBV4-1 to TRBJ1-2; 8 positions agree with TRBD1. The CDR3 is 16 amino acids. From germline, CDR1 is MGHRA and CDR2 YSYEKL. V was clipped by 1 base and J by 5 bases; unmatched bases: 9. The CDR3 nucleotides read TGCGCCAGCAGCCAAGCGACAGGGGATAGGCTATATGGCTACACCTTC. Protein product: CASSQATGDRLYGYTF.

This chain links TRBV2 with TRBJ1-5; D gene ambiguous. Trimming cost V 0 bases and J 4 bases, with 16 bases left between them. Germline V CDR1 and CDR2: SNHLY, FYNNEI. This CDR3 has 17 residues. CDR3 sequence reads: CASSEASAGTLNQPQHF. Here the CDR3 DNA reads TGTGCCAGCAGTGAAGCCTCCGCAGGCACTTTAAATCAGCCCCAGCATTTT.

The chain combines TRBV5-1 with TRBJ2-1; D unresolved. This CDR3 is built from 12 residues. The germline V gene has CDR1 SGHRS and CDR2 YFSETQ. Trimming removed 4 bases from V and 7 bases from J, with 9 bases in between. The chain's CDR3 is CASSKQWNEQFF. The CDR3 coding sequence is TGCGCCAGCAGCAAACAGTGGAATGAGCAGTTCTTC. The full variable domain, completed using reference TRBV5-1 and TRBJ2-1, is KAGVTQTPRYLIKTRGQQVTLSCSPISGHRSVSWYQQTPGQGLQFLFEYFSETQRNKGNFPGRFSGRQFSNSRSEMNVSTLELGDSALYLCASSKQWNEQFFGPGTRLTVL.

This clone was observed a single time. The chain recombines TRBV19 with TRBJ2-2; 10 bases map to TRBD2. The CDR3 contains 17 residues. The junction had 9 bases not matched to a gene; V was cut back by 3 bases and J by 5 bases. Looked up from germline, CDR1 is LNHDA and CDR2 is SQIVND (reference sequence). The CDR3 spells CASSIRGLAGDTGELFF. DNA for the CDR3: TGTGCCAGTAGTATCAGAGGTCTAGCGGGAGATACCGGGGAGCTGTTTTTT.

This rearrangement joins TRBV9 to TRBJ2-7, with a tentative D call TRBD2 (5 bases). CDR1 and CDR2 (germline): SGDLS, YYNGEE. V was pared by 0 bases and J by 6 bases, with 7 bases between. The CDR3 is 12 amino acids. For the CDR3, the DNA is TGTGCCAGCAGCGTAGACCGGGGCGAGCAGTACTTC. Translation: CASSVDRGEQYF.

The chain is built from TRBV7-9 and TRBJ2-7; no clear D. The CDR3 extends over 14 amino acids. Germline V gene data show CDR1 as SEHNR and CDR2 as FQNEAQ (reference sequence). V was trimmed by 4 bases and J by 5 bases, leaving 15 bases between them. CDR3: CASSWFSQRDEQYF. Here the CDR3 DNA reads TGTGCCAGCAGCTGGTTTTCCCAACGCGACGAGCAGTACTTC.

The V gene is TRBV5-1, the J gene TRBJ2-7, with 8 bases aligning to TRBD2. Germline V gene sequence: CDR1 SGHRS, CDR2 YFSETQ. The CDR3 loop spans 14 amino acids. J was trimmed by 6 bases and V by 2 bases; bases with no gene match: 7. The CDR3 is CASSLDGRASEQYF. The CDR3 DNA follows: TGCGCCAGCAGCTTAGACGGGAGGGCTAGCGAGCAGTACTTC.

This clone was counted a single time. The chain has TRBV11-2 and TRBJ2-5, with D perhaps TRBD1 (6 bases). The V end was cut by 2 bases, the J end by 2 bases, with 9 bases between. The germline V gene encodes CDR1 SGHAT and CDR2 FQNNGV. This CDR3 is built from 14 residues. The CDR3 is CASSLTQGQETQYF. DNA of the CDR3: TGTGCCAGCAGCTTAACCCAGGGGCAAGAGACCCAGTACTTC.

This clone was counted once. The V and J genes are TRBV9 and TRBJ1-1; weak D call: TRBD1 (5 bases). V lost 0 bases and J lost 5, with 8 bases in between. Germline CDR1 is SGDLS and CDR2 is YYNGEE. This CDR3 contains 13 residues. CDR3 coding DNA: TGTGCCAGCAGCGTAGGGCCAGGGACTGAAGCTTTCTTT. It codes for CASSVGPGTEAFF.

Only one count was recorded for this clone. This chain's CDR3 is CASSTLTGTGIRTDTQYF. CDR3 nucleotides: TGTGCCAGCAGCACGCTAACCGGGACAGGGATCCGCACAGATACGCAGTATTTT. The chain recombines TRBV21-1 with TRBJ2-3; the table's D gene call, TRBD1, was not cross checked with the DNA. TRBV21-1 constitutes a pseudogene. This CDR3 spans 18 amino acids.

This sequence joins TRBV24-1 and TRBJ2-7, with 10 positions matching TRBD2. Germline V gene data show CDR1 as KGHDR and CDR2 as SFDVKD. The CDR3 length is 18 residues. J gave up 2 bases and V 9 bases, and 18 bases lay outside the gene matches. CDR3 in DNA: TGTGCCACCCCCCGACTAGCGGGCCTAATCACAAACCCCTACGAGCAGTACTTC. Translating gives CATPRLAGLITNPYEQYF.

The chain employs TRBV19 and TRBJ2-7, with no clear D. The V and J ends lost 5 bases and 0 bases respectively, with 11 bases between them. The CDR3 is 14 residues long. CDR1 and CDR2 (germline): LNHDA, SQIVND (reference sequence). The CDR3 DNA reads TGTGCCAGTAGTGATCCTCGGAGCTCCTACGAGCAGTACTTC. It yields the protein CASSDPRSSYEQYF.

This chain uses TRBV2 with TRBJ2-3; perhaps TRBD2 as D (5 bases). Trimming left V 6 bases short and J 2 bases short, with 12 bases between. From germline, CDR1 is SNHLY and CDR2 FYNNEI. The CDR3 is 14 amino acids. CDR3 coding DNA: TGTGCCAGCAGAGACGCGGGCAACACAGATACGCAGTATTTT. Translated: CASRDAGNTDTQYF.